Listed below are T cell receptor beta chains from one sample, sequenced in a study of cytomegalovirus exposure and HLA in healthy donors. TCRdb's table, derived via immunoSEQ multiplex PCR, lists solely in-frame clones and lacks some. The data hold 65,000 or so clones, with about 94% observed a single time. The sequenced material came from PBMCs. These receptors came from a young man in good health and CMV-seropositive. The conserved cysteine and the conserved F or W are not part of the CDR3 here.

j_call	v_call	cdr3_aa
TRBJ1-1	TRBV11-3	ASSRRGTGTTEAF
TRBJ1-2	TRBV7-9	ASSVGPVPSNYGYT
TRBJ2-1	TRBV4-1	ASSFGQGLDYNEQF
TRBJ2-5	TRBV5-1	ASSSGLSKETQY
TRBJ2-7	TRBV7-6	ASSLFGLVAGDHEQY
TRBJ2-6	TRBV9	ASSATGAGANVLT
TRBJ2-7	TRBV29-1	SVGGTNNYEQY
TRBJ2-2	TRBV7-6	ASSLGLRGRDTGELF
TRBJ2-2	TRBV4-1	ASSRGTAFSYTGELF
TRBJ1-2	TRBV10-2	ASSVGRYGYT
TRBJ1-2	TRBV4-1	ASSQDWGQGFGYT
TRBJ2-3	TRBV27	ASSLSSGSSTQY
TRBJ2-5	TRBV5-4	ASSLSRAQETQY
TRBJ1-4	TRBV2	ASRSGQNEKLF
TRBJ2-2	TRBV19	ASSIPTGSNTGELF
TRBJ1-1	TRBV28	ASSLRIGRYTEAF
TRBJ2-2	TRBV15	ATSGGLAANTGELF
TRBJ1-1	TRBV7-2	ASSPPLTGGRFEAF
TRBJ2-7	TRBV28	ASSSTGTGSYEQY
TRBJ1-1	TRBV19	ASSTRMTEAF
TRBJ2-1	TRBV7-7	ASSLSVAENYNEQF
TRBJ2-1	TRBV7-2	ASSNTQGLYEQF
TRBJ2-7	TRBV6-1	ASSGQPTYEQY
TRBJ2-7	TRBV27	ASRFRQGLSYEQY
TRBJ1-4	TRBV11-3	ASSFARAEKLF
TRBJ1-1	TRBV5-1	ASSLGGGTEAF
TRBJ2-6	TRBV10-3	AISSSSGTGGSGANVLT
TRBJ1-4	TRBV7-2	ASSPRTGENVKLF
TRBJ1-1	TRBV14	AIADRLNTEAF
TRBJ1-5	TRBV7-8	ASSLVPWVLTGDNQPQH
TRBJ2-5	TRBV7-2	ASSLSWAASQETQY
TRBJ1-6	TRBV27	ASRPGVNSPLH
TRBJ2-1	TRBV6-1	ASSGGHLNNEQF
TRBJ2-5	TRBV18	ASSPLGDVETQY
TRBJ1-3	TRBV27	ASSFGRSGNTIY
TRBJ1-2	TRBV9	ASSQIQTAPNYGYT
TRBJ2-5	TRBV7-9	ASSYPKRRAAGVGETQY
TRBJ2-7	TRBV7-2	ASSLRGNYEQY
TRBJ2-3	TRBV27	ASSRLISTADTQY
TRBJ2-7	TRBV4-1	ASSYDRQGAYEQY
TRBJ2-3	TRBV6-5	ASWGDGGADTQY
TRBJ1-2	TRBV10-2	ASRRDSHNYGYT
TRBJ1-5	TRBV6-1	ASSEWEGGFNQPQH
TRBJ2-3	TRBV6-1	ASSENAGGSTDTQY
TRBJ2-1	TRBV7-9	ASSRTGYNEQF
TRBJ2-2	TRBV5-5	ASSLDRGSNTGELF
TRBJ1-4	TRBV6-6	ASSSGTGLRELF